These 29 T cell receptor beta chains were all obtained from the same sample, sequenced in a study of cytomegalovirus exposure and HLA in healthy donors. The PCR was carried out with 60 Vbeta primers and 13 Jbeta primers. Repertoires were generated with immunoSEQ multiplex PCR, while TCRdb's copy carries only in-frame clones and drops some. The repertoire holds 150,000 to 200,000 clones, with approximately 85% as singletons. The sequenced sample was PBMCs. Receptor source: a girl aged 2 to 10 in good health and CMV-seropositive.

The V call is TRBV6-1, the J call TRBJ1-4; 11 nucleotides line up with TRBD1. The J segment lost 7 bases and the V segment lost 4 bases, leaving 11 bases of the junction unmatched. CDR3 length equals 17 residues. Germline V lookup: CDR1 MNHNS, CDR2 SASEGT. The CDR3 loop reads CASSGPWTGGNGEKLFF. The DNA of the CDR3 is TGTGCCAGCAGTGGTCCTTGGACAGGGGGCAACGGTGAAAAACTGTTTTTT.

As DNA, the CDR3 is TGTGCCAGCAGATTGACTAGCGGCCAAGAGACCCAGTACTTC. Translation gives CASRLTSGQETQYF. The rearrangement joins TRBV6-5 to TRBJ2-5; 9 positions match TRBD2. This CDR3 spans 14 amino acids. V was clipped by 6 bases and J by 1 base; unmatched bases: 3. Germline V lookup: CDR1 MNHEY, CDR2 SVGAGI.

This chain uses TRBV7-2 with TRBJ2-5, with a weak D call TRBD2 (5 bases). V lost 4 bases to trimming and J lost 7 bases, with 13 bases between them. CDR3 length equals 13 residues. CDR1 is SGHTA and CDR2 is FQGNSA in the germline V gene. CDR3 amino acids: CASSSGFEGTQYF. CDR3 coding DNA: TGTGCCAGCAGCTCCGGTTTCGAGGGGACCCAGTACTTC. The variable domain in full, with the rest retrieved from reference TRBV7-2 and TRBJ2-5, is GAGVSQSPSNKVTEKGKDVELRCDPISGHTALYWYRQSLGQGLEFLIYFQGNSAPDKSGLPSDRFSAERTGGSVSTLTIQRTQQEDSAVYLCASSSGFEGTQYFGPGTRLLVL.

In its sample, this clone was seen once. This chain joins TRBV19 and TRBJ2-3; 7 positions match TRBD2. Trimming took 1 base from V and 1 from J; bases not matched to a gene: 23. Germline-derived CDR1 and CDR2 are LNHDA and SQIVND (reference sequence). The CDR3 contains 22 residues. CDR3 DNA: TGTGCCAGTAGTATAGTCCCCGCCAAGCGGTTTTCGGGGGGTGACGGCACAGATACGCAGTATTTT. Its protein product is CASSIVPAKRFSGGDGTDTQYF.

J is TRBJ2-3 and V is TRBV10-1; tentatively, D is TRBD1 (6 bases). Germline CDR1 reads WNHNN; CDR2 reads SYGVQD (reference sequence). The CDR3 covers 14 residues. The germline V and J ends were trimmed by 8 bases and 1 base, with 13 bases remaining between them. The CDR3 DNA follows: TGCGCCAGCTCGAGGGGGATTCGCACAGATACGCAGTATTTT. As protein: CASSRGIRTDTQYF.

This clone was counted once. J is TRBJ1-5 and V is TRBV4-1; D might be TRBD1 (5 bases). The V end lost 1 base, the J end lost 4 bases, and 8 bases lay between the germline ends. The germline V gene has CDR1 MGHRA and CDR2 YSYEKL. CDR3 length: 14 amino acids. The DNA for the CDR3 is TGCGCCAGCAGCCAAGTGGCAGGGAATCAGCCCCAGCATTTT. The encoded protein is CASSQVAGNQPQHF.

This rearrangement joins TRBV5-1 to TRBJ2-7; 9 nucleotides line up with TRBD1. The CDR3 contains 14 residues. The germline V gene encodes CDR1 SGHRS and CDR2 YFSETQ. V lost 4 bases, J lost 2 bases, and 4 bases stayed unmatched. CDR3 region: CASSPGTGPYEQYF. DNA of the CDR3: TGCGCCAGCAGCCCCGGGACAGGGCCCTACGAGCAGTACTTC.

DNA for the CDR3: TGCGCCAGCAGCTTGGTAGGGGAGGTTTGGACTGAAGCTTTCTTT. Amino acid sequence: CASSLVGEVWTEAFF. The chain combines TRBV5-1 with TRBJ1-1; TRBD1 might be the D (5 bases). Per the germline V gene, CDR1 is SGHRS and CDR2 is YFSETQ. This CDR3 is built from 15 residues. V was pared by 0 bases and J by 5 bases, with 14 bases between.

J is TRBJ1-3 and V is TRBV21-1; TRBD1, as called in the table, went unchecked against the DNA. TRBV21-1 is a pseudogene. The CDR3 runs to 14 residues. The CDR3 loop reads CASRSGHSGNTIYF. The DNA for the CDR3 is TGTGCCAGCAGATCCGGACACTCTGGAAACACCATATATTTT.

This rearrangement joins TRBV30 to TRBJ1-1; TRBD1 might be the D (5 bases). Germline CDR1 is GTSNPN and CDR2 is SVGIG (reference sequence). This CDR3 comprises 17 residues. V dropped 4 bases and J dropped 7 bases, with 28 bases sitting between them. CDR3 loop: CAWKEGWGTTKNDEAFF. CDR3 DNA sequence: TGTGCCTGGAAAGAGGGATGGGGGACTACAAAGAACGATGAAGCTTTCTTT.

V gene TRBV7-3 combines with J gene TRBJ1-1, with 7 bases matching TRBD1. V lost 4 bases and J lost 3; bases outside the gene matches: 11. The germline V gene encodes CDR1 SGHTA and CDR2 FQGTGA. CDR3 length: 16 amino acids. CDR3 sequence reads: CASSYLDRVRDTEAFF. The CDR3 coding sequence is TGTGCCAGCAGCTACCTCGACAGGGTGAGGGACACTGAAGCTTTCTTT.

The chain employs TRBV5-1 and TRBJ1-1; D gene unclear. The V end was cut by 0 bases, the J end by 6 bases, with 9 bases between. Germline V gene data show CDR1 as SGHRS and CDR2 as YFSETQ. This CDR3 comprises 13 residues. DNA of the CDR3: TGCGCCAGCAGCTTGGCCGGCAGGTCTGAAGCTTTCTTT. This encodes CASSLAGRSEAFF.

V gene TRBV5-8 combines with J gene TRBJ1-2; D is uncertain. Germline-derived CDR1 and CDR2 are SGHTS and YDEGEE. This CDR3 comprises 12 residues. V lost 1 base and J 4 bases, leaving 5 bases between the germline ends. CDR3 sequence reads: CASSLRVYGYTF. The CDR3 DNA reads as TGTGCCAGCAGCTTGCGTGTCTATGGCTACACCTTC. The entire variable domain, with the rest obtained from reference TRBV5-8 and TRBJ1-2, is as follows: EAGVTQSPTHLIKTRGQQATLRCSPISGHTSVYWYQQALGLGLQFLLWYDEGEERNRGNFPPRFSGRQFPNYSSELNVNALELEDSALYLCASSLRVYGYTFGSGTRLTVV.

This clone appeared once. CDR3 in amino acids: CASSLQGGSYEQYF. The CDR3 DNA reads as TGTGCCAGCAGCTTACAGGGAGGGTCCTACGAGCAGTACTTC. This rearrangement joins TRBV5-4 to TRBJ2-5, with a tentative D call TRBD2 (7 bases). Judging by the DNA end, TRBJ2-7 fits better; the J call may be wrong. Germline-derived CDR1 and CDR2 are SGHNT and YYREEE (reference sequence). CDR3 length equals 14 residues.

V and J are TRBV30 and TRBJ1-4, with D tentatively TRBD1 (6 bases). In germline, CDR1 is GTSNPN, CDR2 SVGIG (reference sequence). The CDR3 is made up of 13 amino acids. Deletions cut 4 bases from V and 7 bases from J, with 13 bases between. Written as DNA, the CDR3 is TGTGCCTGGACACAGGGAAGGAGTGAAAAACTGTTTTTT. The encoded protein is CAWTQGRSEKLFF. The whole variable domain, filled in from reference TRBV30 and TRBJ1-4, reads SQTIHQWPATLVQPVGSPLSLECTVEGTSNPNLYWYRQAAGRGLQLLFYSVGIGQISSEVPQNLSASRPQDRQFILSSKKLLLSDSGFYLCAWTQGRSEKLFFGSGTQLSVL.

The V gene is TRBV4-1, the J gene TRBJ1-2; 8 nucleotides agree with TRBD1. The CDR3 is 14 residues long. V shed 0 bases and J 7 bases; nucleotides not matched to a gene: 4. Germline loops: CDR1 MGHRA, CDR2 YSYEKL. In nucleotides, the CDR3 is TGCGCCAGCAGCCAAGAGACAGGGGAGGGTGGCTACACCTTC. This gives the protein CASSQETGEGGYTF.

The chain joins TRBV28 to TRBJ1-2, with 8 bases lining up with TRBD1. The CDR3 is made up of 17 amino acids. The V gene's germline CDR1 is MDHEN and CDR2 SYDVKM. J lost 4 bases, V lost 2 bases, and 12 bases had no gene match. CDR3 sequence: CASSLSLPGQVGYGYTF. The CDR3 DNA reads as TGTGCCAGCAGTTTAAGCCTACCGGGACAGGTAGGCTATGGCTACACCTTC.

The gene calls are TRBV29-1 and TRBJ1-2; D perhaps matches TRBD1 (5 bases). There are 17 residues in the CDR3. V was trimmed by 1 base and J by 3 bases, leaving 21 bases between them. Germline values: CDR1 SQVTM, CDR2 ANQGSEA. The CDR3, as DNA: TGCAGCGTTGAAGGTCATCGGCAGGGTAGTTTGGACTATGGCTACACCTTC. Translation gives CSVEGHRQGSLDYGYTF.

The chain links TRBV30 to TRBJ2-7; D unresolved. CDR1 GTSNPN and CDR2 SVGIG come from the germline V gene (reference sequence). The CDR3 is made up of 15 amino acids. Between the trimmed V and J ends, which lost 2 bases and 2 bases, there was a span of 16 bases. CDR3 amino acids: CAWSSEEMGTYEQYF. The DNA of the CDR3 is TGTGCCTGGAGTTCTGAGGAAATGGGTACCTACGAGCAGTACTTC. Filled out from reference TRBV30 and TRBJ2-7, the complete variable domain reads SQTIHQWPATLVQPVGSPLSLECTVEGTSNPNLYWYRQAAGRGLQLLFYSVGIGQISSEVPQNLSASRPQDRQFILSSKKLLLSDSGFYLCAWSSEEMGTYEQYFGPGTRLTVT.

The rearrangement links TRBV28 to TRBJ2-6; tentative D call: TRBD2 (7 bases). The CDR3 is 18 residues long. Per the germline V gene, CDR1 is MDHEN and CDR2 is SYDVKM. V was trimmed by 6 bases and J by 0 bases, leaving 18 bases between them. The CDR3 DNA sequence: TGTGCCAGCAGCCCAGTGGGGGGGCTCGGCTCTGGGGCCAACGTCCTGACTTTC. It translates to CASSPVGGLGSGANVLTF.

This clone was picked up one time. The gene calls are TRBV5-6 and TRBJ1-5; TRBD1 might be the D (5 bases). Germline values: CDR1 SGHDT, CDR2 YYEEEE. The CDR3 totals 13 residues. Trimming left V 5 bases short and J 3 bases short, with 9 bases between. The CDR3 DNA reads TGTGCCAGCAGTTGGGGCCTCAATCAGCCCCAGCATTTT. Translated: CASSWGLNQPQHF. Based on the CDR3 plus reference TRBV5-6 and TRBJ1-5, the full variable domain is DAGVTQSPTHLIKTRGQQVTLRCSPKSGHDTVSWYQQALGQGPQFIFQYYEEEERQRGNFPDRFSGHQFPNYSSELNVNALLLGDSALYLCASSWGLNQPQHFGDGTRLSIL.

The genes are TRBV21-1 and TRBJ2-7; no DNA check was done on the table's D call, TRBD2. TRBV21-1 is recorded as a pseudogene. The CDR3 is 16 amino acids. This CDR3 is CASSKVACGGTYEQYF. The CDR3 DNA sequence: TGTGCCAGCAGCAAAGTGGCGTGCGGGGGTACCTACGAGCAGTACTTC.

This chain connects TRBV30 to TRBJ2-3, with D perhaps matching TRBD2 (7 bases). This CDR3 comprises 15 residues. CDR1 is GTSNPN, CDR2 SVGIG, per germline (reference sequence). The germline V and J ends were trimmed by 3 bases and 0 bases, with 13 bases remaining between them. This CDR3 is CAWSGAGASTDTQYF. As DNA, the CDR3 is TGTGCCTGGAGCGGTGCGGGGGCTAGCACAGATACGCAGTATTTT.

The CDR3 nucleotides are TGTGCCAGCAGCGACCCCCCGGAGACCTATGGCTACACCTTC. Translating it yields CASSDPPETYGYTF. V gene TRBV7-9 combines with J gene TRBJ1-2; D not resolved. Trimming removed 5 bases from V and 4 bases from J, with 14 bases in between. This CDR3 region has 14 residues. Germline values: CDR1 SEHNR, CDR2 FQNEAQ (reference sequence).

This clone came up once. The chain carries TRBV7-9 and TRBJ2-7; D gene unclear. This CDR3 contains 15 residues. Trimming left V 5 bases short and J 0 bases short, with 14 bases between. CDR1 and CDR2 (germline): SEHNR, FQNEAQ (reference sequence). This CDR3 is CASSLTRPSSYEQYF. DNA of the CDR3: TGTGCCAGCAGCCTTACACGCCCCAGCTCCTACGAGCAGTACTTC.

The chain links TRBV9 to TRBJ2-1; no firm D call. Between the trimmed V and J ends, which lost 6 bases and 8 bases, there was a span of 18 bases. From germline, CDR1 is SGDLS and CDR2 YYNGEE. There are 14 residues in the CDR3. CDR3 DNA sequence: TGTGCCAGCACCGCGGAATATGGGTTCGATGAGCAGTTCTTC. Amino acid sequence: CASTAEYGFDEQFF.

This clone was seen a handful of times. The chain employs TRBV30 and TRBJ2-3, with 10 bases lining up with TRBD2. The CDR3 covers 15 residues. V was pared by 2 bases and J by 4 bases, with 6 bases of the junction left unmatched. Germline values: CDR1 GTSNPN, CDR2 SVGIG (reference sequence). The CDR3 DNA reads TGTGCCTGGAGTATGGGACTAGCGTCTGCAGATACGCAGTATTTT. This encodes CAWSMGLASADTQYF.

The chain carries TRBV7-9 and TRBJ2-7; 8 bases are a match to TRBD1. Looked up from germline, CDR1 is SEHNR and CDR2 is FQNEAQ (reference sequence). The CDR3 length is 19 residues. J gave up 2 bases and V 4 bases, and 19 bases lay outside the gene matches. The CDR3 reads CASSYNHPPRRTGTYEQYF. The CDR3 nucleotides are TGTGCCAGCAGCTATAATCACCCCCCCCGCAGGACAGGGACCTACGAGCAGTACTTC.

The chain joins TRBV7-9 to TRBJ1-3, with D uncertain. With 4 bases removed from V and 1 base from J, the gap between germline ends came to 11 bases. This CDR3 has 15 residues. In germline, CDR1 is SEHNR, CDR2 FQNEAQ (reference sequence). The CDR3 sequence: CASSSPSGSGNTIYF. The DNA for the CDR3 is TGTGCCAGCAGCTCCCCTTCGGGATCTGGAAACACCATATATTTT.